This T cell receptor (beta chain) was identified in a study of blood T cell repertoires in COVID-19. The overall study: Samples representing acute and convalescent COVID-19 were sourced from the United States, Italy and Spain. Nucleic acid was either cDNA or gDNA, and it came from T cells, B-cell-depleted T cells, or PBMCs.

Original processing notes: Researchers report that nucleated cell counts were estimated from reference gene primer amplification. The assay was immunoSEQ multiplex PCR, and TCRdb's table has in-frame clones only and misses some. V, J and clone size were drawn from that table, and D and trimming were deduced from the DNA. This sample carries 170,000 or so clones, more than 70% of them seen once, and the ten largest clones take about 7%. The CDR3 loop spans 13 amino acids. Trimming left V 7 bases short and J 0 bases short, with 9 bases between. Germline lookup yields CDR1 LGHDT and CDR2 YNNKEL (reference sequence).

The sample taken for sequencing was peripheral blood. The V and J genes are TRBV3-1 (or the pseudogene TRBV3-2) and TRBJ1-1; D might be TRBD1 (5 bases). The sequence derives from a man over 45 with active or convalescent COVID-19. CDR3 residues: CASMKGMNTEAFF. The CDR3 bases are TGTGCCAGCATGAAGGGGATGAACACTGAAGCTTTCTTT.